This T cell receptor (beta chain) was identified in a study of shared clonotypes between healthy human individuals. Study details: Contributing individuals were two females and a few males aged 18 to 49.

Germline-derived CDR1 and CDR2 are SNHLY and FYNNEI. This CDR3 has 16 residues. V was trimmed by 4 bases and J by 7 bases, leaving 20 bases between them. TCRdb keeps only in-frame clones here, not all; method: immunoSEQ multiplex PCR. Of some 650,000 clones listed, less than 98% are singletons. Sequencing was done on a sample of naive CD4+ T cells sorted from blood. Sample subset: CD45RA+ positively selected. The TCR comes from a woman under 40 in good health. The J gene is TRBJ1-3, the V gene TRBV2; tentative D call: TRBD1 (5 bases). CDR3 DNA sequence: TGTGCCAGCAGTGTTTCCGGGACCCCCTGGGGGAACACCATATATTTT. It codes for CASSVSGTPWGNTIYF.